This is a list of T cell receptor beta chains from one sample in a study of low-dose radiotherapy and immunotherapy resistance in tumors. Each CDR3 protein is one row after TCRdb ran MiXCR on the reads. The top ten clones hold 5% to 6.5% of a sample with 65,000 to 95,000 distinct CDR3 sequences, over 15% of them seen once. The specimen was PBMCs, collected before treatment. Receptors were obtained from a male donor with prostate cancer. The CDR3 runs from the conserved cysteine through the conserved F or W. The D gene is left open where the match is weak. Only part of the rows carry a size: once, few, many, or a class if the clone is expanded.

v_gene	abundance	d_gene	j_gene	CDR3nt	CDR3aa
TRBV20-1	many	TRBD2	TRBJ2-1	TGCAGTGCCGTTGTCGGAGCGGGGGGTAGTGAGCAGTTCTTC	CSAVVGAGGSEQFF
TRBV20-1	-	-	TRBJ1-2	TGCAGTGCTAGCCCGGACAGCTTTCTTTATGGCTACACCTTC	CSASPDSFLYGYTF
TRBV29-1	many	-	TRBJ2-6	TGCAGCGTTGAATTCGATGATCTCCCTGGGGCCAACGTCCTGACTTTC	CSVEFDDLPGANVLTF
TRBV7-7	many	TRBD2	TRBJ2-3	TGTGCTAGCAGTTCGAAAAAACCGGGACTAGCGGATCCTTATAGGGATACGCAGTATTTT	CASSSKKPGLADPYRDTQYF
TRBV3-1	many	-	TRBJ2-7	TGTGCCAGCAGCCAAGTCCTGCTACTAGCTGATAGCTCCTACGAGCAGTACTTC	CASSQVLLLADSSYEQYF
TRBV5-1	few	-	TRBJ2-1	TGCGCCAGCAGCTTGGGGGGGGGGCCCAATGAGCAGTTCTTC	CASSLGGGPNEQFF
TRBV3-1	few	TRBD2	TRBJ2-1	TGTGCCAGCAGCCTTAGCGGGGCCACCTTCAATGAGCAGTTCTTC	CASSLSGATFNEQFF
TRBV28	-	-	TRBJ1-4	TGTGCCAGCAGTTCACAGGGAGGACCTAATGAAAAACTGTTTTTT	CASSSQGGPNEKLFF
TRBV7-3	-	-	TRBJ1-3	TGTGCCAGCAGGGGAGAAGGAAACACCATATATTTT	CASRGEGNTIYF
TRBV7-8	many	-	TRBJ1-3	TGTGCCAGCAGCCGGGTTCCTGGAAACACCATATATTTT	CASSRVPGNTIYF
TRBV5-6	many	-	TRBJ2-7	TGTGCCAGCAGCTTGGTAACCCGAAGGAACGAGCAGTACTTC	CASSLVTRRNEQYF
TRBV29-1	many	TRBD2	TRBJ2-5	TGCAGCGGCGGGAGGGCCGGAGAGACCCAGTACTTC	CSGGRAGETQYF
TRBV28	many	TRBD1	TRBJ2-3	TGTGCCAGCAGCGAGGACAGGCTCACAGATACGCAGTATTTT	CASSEDRLTDTQYF
TRBV19	many	TRBD2	TRBJ2-5	TGTGCCAGTAGGTCTAGCGGACAAGAGACCCAGTACTTC	CASRSSGQETQYF
TRBV14	many	-	TRBJ2-1	TGTGCCAGCAGCCAAGATCGCCAGAGCTCCTACAATGAGCAGTTCTTC	CASSQDRQSSYNEQFF
TRBV12-3/TRBV12-4	many	-	TRBJ2-3	TGTGCCAGCAACAGGGGCGGGGGCACAGATACGCAGTATTTT	CASNRGGGTDTQYF
TRBV9	many	TRBD1	TRBJ2-2	TGCGCCAGCAGCACCACCGGGACAGGGTCCACCGGGGAGCTGTTTTTT	CASSTTGTGSTGELFF
TRBV28	few	TRBD2	TRBJ2-7	TGTGCCAGCATGGGCGGGAGGGCCTACGAGCAGTACTTC	CASMGGRAYEQYF
TRBV9	-	-	TRBJ2-7	-	CASTNQTSMYLCASRIGTYEQYF
TRBV13	many	TRBD1	TRBJ2-2	TGTGCCAGCAGCTTCAGTGGGACAGGGGCATATCGGGGCACCGGGGAGCTGTTTTTT	CASSFSGTGAYRGTGELFF